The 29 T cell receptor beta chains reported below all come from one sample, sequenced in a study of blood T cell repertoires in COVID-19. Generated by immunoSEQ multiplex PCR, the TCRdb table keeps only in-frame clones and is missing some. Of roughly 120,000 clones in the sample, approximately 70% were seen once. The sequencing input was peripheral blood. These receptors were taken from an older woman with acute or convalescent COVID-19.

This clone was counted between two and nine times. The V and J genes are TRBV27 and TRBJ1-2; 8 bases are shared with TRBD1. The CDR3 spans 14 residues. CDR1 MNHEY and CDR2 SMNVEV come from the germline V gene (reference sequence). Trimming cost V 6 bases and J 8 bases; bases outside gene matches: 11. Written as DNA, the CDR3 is TGTGCCAGCAGCGGTTCCGGGACAGGCAGCGGCTACACCTTC. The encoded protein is CASSGSGTGSGYTF.

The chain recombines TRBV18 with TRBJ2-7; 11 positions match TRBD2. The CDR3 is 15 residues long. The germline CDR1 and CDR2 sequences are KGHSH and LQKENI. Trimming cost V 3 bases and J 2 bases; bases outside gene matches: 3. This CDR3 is CASSPSSGGTYEQYF. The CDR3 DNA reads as TGTGCCAGCTCACCCTCTAGCGGGGGGACCTACGAGCAGTACTTC.

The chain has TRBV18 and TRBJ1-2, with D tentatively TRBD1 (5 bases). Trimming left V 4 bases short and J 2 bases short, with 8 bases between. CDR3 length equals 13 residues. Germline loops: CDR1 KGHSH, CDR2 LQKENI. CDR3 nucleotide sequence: TGTGCCAGCTCACAGGACAAGAACTATGGCTACACCTTC. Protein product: CASSQDKNYGYTF.

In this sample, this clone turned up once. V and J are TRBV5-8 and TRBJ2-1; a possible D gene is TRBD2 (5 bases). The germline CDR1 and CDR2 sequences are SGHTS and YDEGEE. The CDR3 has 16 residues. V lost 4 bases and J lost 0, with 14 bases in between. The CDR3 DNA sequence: TGTGCCAGCAGCGAGCGGCTCGGTAGCTCCTACAATGAGCAGTTCTTC. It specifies CASSERLGSSYNEQFF.

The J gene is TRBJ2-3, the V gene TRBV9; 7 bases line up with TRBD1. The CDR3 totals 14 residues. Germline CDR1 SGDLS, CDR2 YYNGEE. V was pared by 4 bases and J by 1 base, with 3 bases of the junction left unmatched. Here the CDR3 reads CASSPGQGTDTQYF. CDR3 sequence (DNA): TGTGCCAGCAGCCCCGGACAGGGCACAGATACGCAGTATTTT.

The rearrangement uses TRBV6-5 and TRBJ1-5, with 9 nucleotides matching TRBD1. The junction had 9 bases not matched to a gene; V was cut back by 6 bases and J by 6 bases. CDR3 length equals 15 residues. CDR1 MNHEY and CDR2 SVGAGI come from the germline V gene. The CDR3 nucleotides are TGTGCCAGCAGAGTTGGGACAGGGTTTTTTCAGCCCCAGCATTTT. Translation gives CASRVGTGFFQPQHF.

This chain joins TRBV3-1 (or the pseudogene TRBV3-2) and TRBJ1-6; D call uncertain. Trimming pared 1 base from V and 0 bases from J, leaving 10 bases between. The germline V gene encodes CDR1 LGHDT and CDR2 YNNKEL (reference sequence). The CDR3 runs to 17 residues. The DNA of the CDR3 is TGTGCCAGCAGCCAAGCGAGCGCTAACTCCTATAATTCACCCCTCCACTTT. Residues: CASSQASANSYNSPLHF.

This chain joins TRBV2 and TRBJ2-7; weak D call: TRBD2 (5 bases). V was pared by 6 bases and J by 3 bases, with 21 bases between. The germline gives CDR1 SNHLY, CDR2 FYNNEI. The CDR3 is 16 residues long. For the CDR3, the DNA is TGTGCCAGCAGGGTAATTCGGGGAAGGATCAACTACGAGCAGTACTTC. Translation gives CASRVIRGRINYEQYF.

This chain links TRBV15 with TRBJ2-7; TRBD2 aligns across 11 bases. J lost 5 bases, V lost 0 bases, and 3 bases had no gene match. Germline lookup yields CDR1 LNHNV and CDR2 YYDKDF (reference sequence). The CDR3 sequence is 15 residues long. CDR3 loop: CATSRDTSGGNEQYF. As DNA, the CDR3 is TGTGCCACCAGCAGAGATACTAGCGGGGGCAACGAGCAGTACTTC.

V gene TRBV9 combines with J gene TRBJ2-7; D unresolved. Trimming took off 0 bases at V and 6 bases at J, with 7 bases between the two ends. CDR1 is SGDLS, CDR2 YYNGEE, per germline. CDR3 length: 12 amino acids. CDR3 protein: CASSVDTTEQYF. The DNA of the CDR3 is TGTGCCAGCAGCGTAGACACTACCGAGCAGTACTTC.

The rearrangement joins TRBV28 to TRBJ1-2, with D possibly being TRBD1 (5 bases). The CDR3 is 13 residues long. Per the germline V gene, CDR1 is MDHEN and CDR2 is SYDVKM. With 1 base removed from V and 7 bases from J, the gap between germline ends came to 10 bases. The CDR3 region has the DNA TGTGCCAGCAGTTTATTATCGGGGGGTGGCTACACCTTC. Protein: CASSLLSGGGYTF.

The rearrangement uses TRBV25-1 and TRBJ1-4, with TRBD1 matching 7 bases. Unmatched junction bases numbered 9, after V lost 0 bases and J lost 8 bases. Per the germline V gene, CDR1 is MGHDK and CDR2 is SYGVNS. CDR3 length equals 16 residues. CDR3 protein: CASSEYNSGGREKLFF. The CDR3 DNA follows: TGTGCCAGCAGTGAATATAACTCAGGGGGACGAGAAAAACTGTTTTTT.

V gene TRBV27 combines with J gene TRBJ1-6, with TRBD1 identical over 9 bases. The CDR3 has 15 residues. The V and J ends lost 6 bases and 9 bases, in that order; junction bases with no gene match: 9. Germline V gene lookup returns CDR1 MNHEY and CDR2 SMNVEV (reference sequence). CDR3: CASRSRDRVFSPLHF. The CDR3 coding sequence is TGTGCCAGCAGAAGCCGGGACAGGGTTTTTTCACCCCTCCACTTT.

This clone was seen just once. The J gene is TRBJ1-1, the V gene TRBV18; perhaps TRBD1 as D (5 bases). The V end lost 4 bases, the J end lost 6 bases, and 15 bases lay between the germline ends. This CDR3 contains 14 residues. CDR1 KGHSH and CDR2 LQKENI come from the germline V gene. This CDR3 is CASSRSQGIAEAFF. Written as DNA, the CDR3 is TGTGCCAGCTCACGATCGCAGGGAATAGCTGAAGCTTTCTTT.

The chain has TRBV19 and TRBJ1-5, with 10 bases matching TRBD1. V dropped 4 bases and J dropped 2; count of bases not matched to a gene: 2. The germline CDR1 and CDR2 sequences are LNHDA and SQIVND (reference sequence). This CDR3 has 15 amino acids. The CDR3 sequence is CASSTGTGGNQPQHF. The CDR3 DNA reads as TGTGCCAGTAGTACCGGGACAGGGGGCAATCAGCCCCAGCATTTT.

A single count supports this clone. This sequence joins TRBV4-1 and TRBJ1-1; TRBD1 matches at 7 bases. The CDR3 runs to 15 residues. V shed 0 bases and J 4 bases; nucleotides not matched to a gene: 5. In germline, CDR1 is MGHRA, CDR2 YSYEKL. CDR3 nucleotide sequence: TGCGCCAGCAGCCAAGAAGGACAGGCTGTCACTGAAGCTTTCTTT. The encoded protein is CASSQEGQAVTEAFF.

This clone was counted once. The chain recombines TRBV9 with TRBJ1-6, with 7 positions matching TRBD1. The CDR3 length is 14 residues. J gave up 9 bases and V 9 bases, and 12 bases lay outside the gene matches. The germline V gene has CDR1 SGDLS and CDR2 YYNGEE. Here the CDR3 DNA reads TGTGCCATCCGGGACAGCCCTAATCGTTCACCCCTCCACTTT. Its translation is CAIRDSPNRSPLHF.

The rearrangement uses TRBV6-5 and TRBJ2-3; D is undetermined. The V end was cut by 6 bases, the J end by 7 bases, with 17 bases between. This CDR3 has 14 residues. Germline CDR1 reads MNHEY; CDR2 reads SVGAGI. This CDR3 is CASSPDSWVYTQYF. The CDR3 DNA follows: TGTGCCAGCAGCCCCGACTCATGGGTATATACGCAGTATTTT.

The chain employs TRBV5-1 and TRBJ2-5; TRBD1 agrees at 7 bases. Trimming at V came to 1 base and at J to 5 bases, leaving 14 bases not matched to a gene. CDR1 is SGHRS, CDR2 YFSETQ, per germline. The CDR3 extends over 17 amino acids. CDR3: CASSLRRPDRVRETQYF. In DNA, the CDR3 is TGCGCCAGCAGCTTGAGGCGACCTGACAGGGTTCGGGAGACCCAGTACTTC.

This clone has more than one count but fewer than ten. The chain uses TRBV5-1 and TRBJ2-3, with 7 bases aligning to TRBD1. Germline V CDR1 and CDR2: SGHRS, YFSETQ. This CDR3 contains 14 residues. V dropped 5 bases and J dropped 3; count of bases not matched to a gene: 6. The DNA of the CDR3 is TGCGCCAGCAGTCAGGGGGAAGAAACAGATACGCAGTATTTT. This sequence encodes CASSQGEETDTQYF.

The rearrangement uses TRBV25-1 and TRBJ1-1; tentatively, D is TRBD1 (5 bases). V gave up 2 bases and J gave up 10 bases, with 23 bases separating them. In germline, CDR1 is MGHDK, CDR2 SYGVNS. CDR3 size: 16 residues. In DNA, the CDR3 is TGTGCCAGCAGTGAACACCATCGGGGGAGCAGTAGTGCAGCTTTCTTT. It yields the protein CASSEHHRGSSSAAFF.

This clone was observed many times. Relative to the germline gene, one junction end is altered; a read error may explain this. The CDR3 reads CAWGRTPNSGYTF. In DNA, the CDR3 is TGTGCCTGGGGTAGGACACCTAACTCTGGCTACACCTTC. The rearrangement links TRBV30 to TRBJ1-2; D might be TRBD1 (5 bases). CDR3 length: 13 amino acids. Germline CDR1 is GTSNPN and CDR2 is SVGIG (reference sequence).

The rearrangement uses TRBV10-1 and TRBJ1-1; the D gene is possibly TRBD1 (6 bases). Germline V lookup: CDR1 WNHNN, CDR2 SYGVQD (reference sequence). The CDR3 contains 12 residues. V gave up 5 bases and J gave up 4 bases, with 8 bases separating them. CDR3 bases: TGCGCCAGCAGTAACAGGGCCACTGAAGCTTTCTTT. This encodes CASSNRATEAFF.

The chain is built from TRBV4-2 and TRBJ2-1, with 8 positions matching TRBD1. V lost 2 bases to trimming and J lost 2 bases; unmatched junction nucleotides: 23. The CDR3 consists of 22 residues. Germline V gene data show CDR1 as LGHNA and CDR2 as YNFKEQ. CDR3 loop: CASSQNSVRPRGQRPTYNEQFF. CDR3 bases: TGTGCCAGCAGCCAAAACTCAGTCCGACCCAGGGGGCAGCGGCCCACCTACAATGAGCAGTTCTTC.

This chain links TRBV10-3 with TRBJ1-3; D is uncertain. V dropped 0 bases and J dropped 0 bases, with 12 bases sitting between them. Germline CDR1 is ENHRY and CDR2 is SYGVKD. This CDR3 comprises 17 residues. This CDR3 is CAISESSARLSGNTIYF. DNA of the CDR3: TGTGCCATCAGTGAGTCGAGTGCGAGACTCTCTGGAAACACCATATATTTT.

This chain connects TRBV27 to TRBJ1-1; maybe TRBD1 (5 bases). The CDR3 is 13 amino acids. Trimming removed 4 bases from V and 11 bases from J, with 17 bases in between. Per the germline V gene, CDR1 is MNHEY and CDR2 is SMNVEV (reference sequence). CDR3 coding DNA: TGTGCCAGCAGTTCTCAGGGAGGCGGGAGGGCTTTCTTT. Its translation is CASSSQGGGRAFF.

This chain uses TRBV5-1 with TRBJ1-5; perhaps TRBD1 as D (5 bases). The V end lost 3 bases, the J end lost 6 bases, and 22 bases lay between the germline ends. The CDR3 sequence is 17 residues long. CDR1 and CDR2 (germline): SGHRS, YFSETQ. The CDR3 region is CASSSPLQGIESQPQHF. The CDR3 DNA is TGCGCCAGCAGCTCCCCGTTGCAGGGTATCGAGAGTCAGCCCCAGCATTTT. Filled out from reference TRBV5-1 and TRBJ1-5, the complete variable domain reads KAGVTQTPRYLIKTRGQQVTLSCSPISGHRSVSWYQQTPGQGLQFLFEYFSETQRNKGNFPGRFSGRQFSNSRSEMNVSTLELGDSALYLCASSSPLQGIESQPQHFGDGTRLSIL.

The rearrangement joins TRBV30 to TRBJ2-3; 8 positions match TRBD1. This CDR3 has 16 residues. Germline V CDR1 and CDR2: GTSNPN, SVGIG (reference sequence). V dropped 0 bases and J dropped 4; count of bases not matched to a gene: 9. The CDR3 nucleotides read TGTGCCTGGAGTGTACCCTCGGCAGGGGGCGCAGATACGCAGTATTTT. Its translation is CAWSVPSAGGADTQYF.

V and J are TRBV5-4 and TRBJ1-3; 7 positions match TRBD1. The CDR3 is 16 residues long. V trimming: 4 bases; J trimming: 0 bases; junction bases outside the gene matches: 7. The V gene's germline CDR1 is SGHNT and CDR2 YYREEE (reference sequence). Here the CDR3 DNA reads TGTGCCAGCAGCGCACAGAGGACAGGCTCTGGAAACACCATATATTTT. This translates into CASSAQRTGSGNTIYF.